The rows below give T cell receptor beta chains drawn from one sample of a study of T cell repertoires in cytomegalovirus infection. TCRdb itself ran the reads through MiXCR, one entry per CDR3 protein. The table includes 900,000 to 950,000 distinct CDR3 sequences, roughly 31% detected once. Their specific antigens are unknown. Sequencing used cultured CD8+ T cells from PBMCs, obtained from culture after CMV antigen stimulation. The receptors derive from a human donor in good health (CMV status not recorded). Some clones in this sample may be carry-over from other donors' samples. The CDR3 runs from the conserved cysteine through the conserved F or W. The order of the fields is clone size, D gene, J gene, V gene, CDR3 DNA, CDR3 protein. A D gene is named only where the DNA matches it firmly. For some rows the clone size is stated as once, few or many, or as a class when expanded; others skip it.

few,.,TRBJ1-1,TRBV12-3/TRBV12-4,TGTGCCAGCAGTTTAGGGGGCGGGCAGAACATGAACACTGAAGCTTTCTTT,CASSLGGGQNMNTEAFF
few,TRBD2,TRBJ2-3,TRBV7-9,TGTGCCAGCAGCCACCCTGGCGGGGGTACCACAGATACGCAGTATTTT,CASSHPGGGTTDTQYF
many,.,TRBJ2-2,TRBV7-8,TGTGCCAGCAGCTTAGCCTGGGCGGGGACCGGGGAGCTGTTTTTT,CASSLAWAGTGELFF
few,TRBD2,TRBJ2-3,TRBV6-6,TGTGCCAGCAGTGATCGATGGCGGGGGGGTTCAGATACGCAGTATTTT,CASSDRWRGGSDTQYF
few,.,TRBJ1-4,TRBV12-3/TRBV12-4,TGTGCCAGCAGCACTACTTCGGGCGAATATAATGAAAAACTGTTTTTT,CASSTTSGEYNEKLFF
.,.,TRBJ2-3,TRBV15,TGTGCCACCAGTACGGGACATTCAGATACGCAGTATTTT,CATSTGHSDTQYF
few,TRBD1,TRBJ1-1,TRBV7-2,TGTGCCAGCAGTAGGGGACAGCCCTCTGAAGCTTTCTTT,CASSRGQPSEAFF
.,TRBD1,TRBJ1-2,TRBV7-9,TGTGCCAGCAGCCAGGGACAGGACTTGGGCTACACCTTC,CASSQGQDLGYTF
many,.,TRBJ1-2,TRBV7-6,TGTGCCAGCAGCTTAGGGGTTGAGCCAGGGGAAGATGACTACTATGGCTACACCTTC,CASSLGVEPGEDDYYGYTF
few,TRBD1,TRBJ2-1,TRBV6-4,TGTGCCAGCAGTGACTTTCGTGAGACAGGGGAGCGTGAGCAGTTCTTC,CASSDFRETGEREQFF
many,TRBD2,TRBJ2-3,TRBV7-8,TGTGCCAGCAGCTTAGCGTCTAGCGGTAGCACAGATACGCAGTATTTT,CASSLASSGSTDTQYF
many,.,TRBJ2-7,TRBV7-2,TGTGCCAGCAGCGTAGCGCTTAGGAGCTACGAGCAGTACTTC,CASSVALRSYEQYF
.,.,TRBJ2-6,TRBV5-7,TGTGCCAGCAGCTCAAGATTAAGACACTCTGGGGCCAACGTCCTGACTTTC,CASSSRLRHSGANVLTF
.,.,TRBJ2-5,TRBV7-4,TGTGCCAGCAGCTTAGTGAACACCAGCCAAGAGACCCAGTACTTC,CASSLVNTSQETQYF
.,.,TRBJ2-2,TRBV9,TGTGCCAGCAGCCATTGGACACTCACTTCGAACACCGGGGAGCTGTTTTTT,CASSHWTLTSNTGELFF
few,TRBD1,TRBJ1-2,TRBV5-5,TGTGCCAGCAGCGATGACAGGGAGATCTATGGCTACACCTTC,CASSDDREIYGYTF
many,.,TRBJ2-2,TRBV7-2,TGTGCCAGCAGCTATGTTACTGGGGAGCTGTTTTTT,CASSYVTGELFF
.,.,TRBJ2-2,TRBV3-1,TGTGCCAGCAGCCAAGTACTGGGGTTAATACCTTCCACCGGGGAGCTGTTTTTT,CASSQVLGLIPSTGELFF
.,.,TRBJ1-3,TRBV19,TGTGCCAGTAGTCTGACTTCCAACCAGGGAAACACCATATATTTT,CASSLTSNQGNTIYF
.,.,TRBJ1-6,TRBV9,TGTGCCAGCAGCATTGACGGGGGGTCCAATTCACCCCTCCACTTT,CASSIDGGSNSPLHF
few,.,TRBJ1-2,TRBV12-3/TRBV12-4,TGTGCCAGCACTCTCGGGACAATAAACTATGGCTACACCTTC,CASTLGTINYGYTF
.,.,TRBJ2-2,TRBV3-1,TGTGCCAGCAGTCTAATAGATTCGGGGCCCTACACCGGGGAGCTGTTTTTT,CASSLIDSGPYTGELFF
once,.,TRBJ1-1,TRBV20-1,TGCAGTGCTAGAGATGGGTACAACACTGAAGCTTTCTTT,CSARDGYNTEAFF
few,.,TRBJ1-5,TRBV7-9,TGTGCCAGCAGCGAAGGGTCAGGGTTCAATCAGCCCCAGCATTTT,CASSEGSGFNQPQHF
few,TRBD1,TRBJ2-1,TRBV27,TGTGCCAGCAGTCTCCGGGACAGGGAAGGCGATGAGCAGTTCTTC,CASSLRDREGDEQFF
.,TRBD2,TRBJ2-5,TRBV28,TGTGCCAGCAGTAAGAGCGGGGGTCCCCAAGAGACCCAGTACTTC,CASSKSGGPQETQYF
.,.,TRBJ1-2,TRBV20-1,TGCAGTGCTGCCGACTTGTTGGGGTCAAACTATGGCTACACCTTC,CSAADLLGSNYGYTF
.,TRBD1,TRBJ1-2,TRBV27,TGTGCCAGCACCCCGACAGGGGGACCCTATGGCTACACCTTC,CASTPTGGPYGYTF
.,.,TRBJ2-1,TRBV7-2,TGTGCCAGCAGCTTCCTTGTCGCGGAGGCCTACAATGAGCAGTTCTTC,CASSFLVAEAYNEQFF
.,TRBD1,TRBJ2-1,TRBV7-9,TGTGCCAGCAGCTTAACCGGACAGGGTATCTACAATGAGCAGTTCTTC,CASSLTGQGIYNEQFF
.,TRBD1,TRBJ2-6,TRBV19,TGTGTCAGTAGTACAAGCAACCTTGGTAGGGGGCCTGGGGCCAACGTCCTGACTTTC,CVSSTSNLGRGPGANVLTF
few,TRBD1,TRBJ2-7,TRBV6-5,TGTGCCAGTGGGACAGGGAAGGCCTACGAGCAGTACTTC,CASGTGKAYEQYF
.,.,TRBJ2-5,TRBV7-9,TGTGCCAGCAGCCAAAACAGGGAAAAGAGGGAGACCCAGTACTTC,CASSQNREKRETQYF
few,.,TRBJ1-1,TRBV19,TGTGCCACCCTGGCGGGGAACACTGAAGCTTTCTTT,CATLAGNTEAFF
.,TRBD2,TRBJ2-1,TRBV7-9,TGTGCCAGCAGTACCTCTAGCGGGGTCTACAATGAGCAGTTCTTC,CASSTSSGVYNEQFF
few,.,TRBJ2-5,TRBV11-3,TGTGCCAGCAGCCAAGAGGTGTATGAGACCCAGTACTTC,CASSQEVYETQYF
.,TRBD1,TRBJ2-5,TRBV11-2,TGTGCCAGCAGCTTAGCCACAGGGGGCTTAGAGATCCAGTACTTC,CASSLATGGLEIQYF
.,TRBD2,TRBJ2-5,TRBV4-1,TGCGCCAGCAGCCAAATACTAGCGGGGACGGGTGAGACCCAGTACTTC,CASSQILAGTGETQYF
few,.,TRBJ2-1,TRBV5-5,TGTGCCAGCAGCCCGCCCCCGGGAAGGACAGACTACAATGAGCAGTTCTTC,CASSPPPGRTDYNEQFF
.,.,TRBJ1-4,TRBV28,TGTGCCAGCATCCCTTTGGCTGGAGGAAAACTGTTTTTT,CASIPLAGGKLFF
few,TRBD2,TRBJ2-2,TRBV5-1,TGCGCCAGCAGCTTCCCCCCTAGCGGACCTAACACCGGGGAGCTGTTTTTT,CASSFPPSGPNTGELFF
many,TRBD2,TRBJ2-3,TRBV12-3/TRBV12-4,TGTGCCAGCATCACCTCTCAGGCGGGGGGCACAGATACGCAGTATTTT,CASITSQAGGTDTQYF
.,TRBD1,TRBJ1-2,TRBV5-1,TGCGCCAGCAGCTTGGAGGGGGCCGCCCCAGACCGCTATGGCTACACCTTC,CASSLEGAAPDRYGYTF
few,.,TRBJ1-1,TRBV7-9,TGTGCCAGCAGCTCACCAAGGGCCCGGAGCTCGAACACTGAAGCTTTCTTT,CASSSPRARSSNTEAFF
.,.,TRBJ2-3,TRBV27,TGTGCCAGCAGTTTACCCCCCGGCACAGATACGCAGTATTTT,CASSLPPGTDTQYF
.,TRBD1,TRBJ1-2,TRBV20-1,TGCAGTGCTAGAGATGGTGAAGGGGGCGCTTACTATGGCTACACCTTC,CSARDGEGGAYYGYTF
.,.,TRBJ2-7,TRBV4-1,TGCGCCAGCAGCCAACAAACAGGGTACTACGAGCAGTACTTC,CASSQQTGYYEQYF
many,TRBD1,TRBJ1-1,TRBV6-1,TGTGCCAGCAGTCCGCCCGGACAGGGAATGAACACTGAAGCTTTCTTT,CASSPPGQGMNTEAFF
.,TRBD2,TRBJ2-1,TRBV6-2/TRBV6-3,TGTGCCAGCACCCGTTTCCTAGCGGGGCGGAACAATGAGCAGTTCTTC,CASTRFLAGRNNEQFF